Listed below are T cell receptor beta chains from one sample, sequenced in a study of Ad26.COV2.S vaccination and SARS-CoV-2 variants. Assay: immunoSEQ multiplex PCR; the TCRdb copy retains only in-frame clones and omits some. Altogether about 320,000 clones are present, about 86% being singletons, with the ten largest covering approximately 2%. The sample here was peripheral blood, taken in a trial of Ad26.COV2.S vaccine versus placebo. The source is a person aged 18-60 years who received the Ad26.COV2.S COVID-19 vaccine or a placebo. Both conserved end residues are part of each CDR3. Each record gives: V gene, J gene, D gene, clone size, CDR3 protein, CDR3 DNA. The D gene is left open where the match is weak. Expanded clones are given a class, and other clones once, few, many or no size at all.

TRBV6-6,TRBJ2-7,TRBD1,.,CASGRQGGYEQYF,TGTGCCAGCGGAAGACAGGGGGGCTACGAGCAGTACTTC
TRBV7-3,TRBJ1-1,.,.,CASSQQENTEAFF,TGTGCCAGCAGCCAACAAGAAAACACTGAAGCTTTCTTT
TRBV29-1,TRBJ2-1,.,.,CSVAEGLVRNEQFF,TGCAGCGTCGCAGAGGGCCTGGTACGAAATGAGCAGTTCTTC
TRBV7-9,TRBJ1-3,.,.,CASSADYSGNTIYF,TGTGCCAGCAGCGCGGACTACTCTGGAAACACCATATATTTT
TRBV20-1,TRBJ2-5,.,.,CSASPSEETQYF,TGCAGTGCTAGTCCTAGCGAAGAGACCCAGTACTTC
TRBV21-1,TRBJ2-7,.,.,CASSNLAPTGDYEQYF,TGTGCCAGCAGCAATTTAGCCCCCACGGGCGACTACGAGCAGTACTTC
TRBV11-3,TRBJ2-3,TRBD1,.,CASSLGQGVRGDTQYF,TGTGCCAGCAGCTTGGGACAGGGGGTTAGAGGAGATACGCAGTATTTT
TRBV5-1,TRBJ2-1,.,.,CASSLGGLSYNEQFF,TGCGCCAGCAGCTTGGGGGGGCTTTCCTACAATGAGCAGTTCTTC
TRBV10-3,TRBJ1-2,.,once,CAISERGANYGYTF,TGTGCCATCAGTGAACGAGGGGCTAACTATGGCTACACCTTC
TRBV6-2/TRBV6-3,TRBJ1-6,.,.,CASSWRTTNSPLHF,TGTGCCAGCAGTTGGCGGACGACTAATTCACCCCTCCACTTT
TRBV18,TRBJ1-1,.,.,CASSAYGPLNTEAFF,TGTGCCAGCTCAGCGTACGGGCCTTTGAACACTGAAGCTTTCTTT
TRBV29-1,TRBJ1-2,.,once,CSAVHSNYGYTF,TGCAGCGCTGTACATTCAAACTATGGCTACACCTTC
TRBV4-1,TRBJ2-5,TRBD2,.,CASSQESLAGGLAETQYF,TGCGCCAGCAGCCAAGAATCATTAGCGGGGGGCCTCGCGGAGACCCAGTACTTC
TRBV5-1,TRBJ1-2,TRBD1,once,CASSLEGASAYGYTF,TGCGCCAGCAGCTTGGAGGGGGCTTCCGCGTATGGCTACACCTTC
TRBV5-5,TRBJ1-6,.,.,CASSFDIPSGSLHF,TGTGCCAGCAGCTTTGACATCCCCTCTGGTTCCCTCCACTTT
TRBV15,TRBJ2-3,TRBD1,.,CATSREPTGKGTDTQYF,TGTGCCACCAGCAGAGAACCGACAGGGAAGGGCACAGATACGCAGTATTTT
TRBV7-2,TRBJ1-5,.,.,CASSLDRAQPQHF,TGTGCCAGCAGCTTAGACAGGGCTCAGCCCCAGCATTTT
TRBV14,TRBJ2-1,.,.,CASSQDGSGGQFF,TGTGCCAGCAGCCAAGATGGGAGTGGCGGGCAGTTCTTC
TRBV5-1,TRBJ1-5,.,.,CASSTEGGNQPQHF,TGCGCCAGCAGCACAGAGGGCGGCAATCAGCCCCAGCATTTT
TRBV7-9,TRBJ2-3,TRBD1,.,CASSLGDRTGSDTQYF,TGTGCCAGCAGCTTAGGGGACAGGACAGGCTCAGATACGCAGTATTTT
TRBV7-6,TRBJ1-3,.,.,CASSLAYGTPSSGNTIYF,TGTGCCAGCAGCTTAGCGTACGGGACACCGAGCTCTGGAAACACCATATATTTT
TRBV19,TRBJ2-6,.,.,CASKQGWGSSGANVLTF,TGTGCCAGTAAGCAGGGGTGGGGGAGCTCTGGGGCCAACGTCCTGACTTTC
TRBV4-2,TRBJ1-6,.,.,CASSQRTVDSPLHF,TGTGCCAGCAGCCAAAGGACAGTAGATTCACCCCTCCACTTT
TRBV27,TRBJ2-5,.,.,CASSRRLGGTQYF,TGTGCCAGCAGTCGTCGCCTGGGTGGGACCCAGTACTTC
TRBV7-2,TRBJ2-2,.,.,CASSPRGRGTTGELFF,TGTGCCAGCAGCCCCAGGGGGCGGGGGACCACCGGGGAGCTGTTTTTT
TRBV19,TRBJ1-2,TRBD1,.,CASSRTRQGANYGYTF,TGTGCCAGTAGTAGAACCCGACAGGGCGCTAACTATGGCTACACCTTC
TRBV30,TRBJ2-1,TRBD1,.,CAWSVGQETYNEQFF,TGTGCCTGGAGTGTCGGACAGGAAACCTACAATGAGCAGTTCTTC
TRBV7-9,TRBJ1-2,.,.,CASSFSGDYGYTF,TGTGCCAGCAGCTTCTCTGGGGACTATGGCTACACCTTC
TRBV18,TRBJ1-1,TRBD1,.,CASSPDRGLVTEAFF,TGTGCCAGCTCACCCGACAGGGGGTTGGTCACTGAAGCTTTCTTT
TRBV10-3,TRBJ2-1,TRBD2,.,CATGGGGNEQFF,TGTGCCACCGGGGGGGGAGGAAATGAGCAGTTCTTC
TRBV3-1/TRBV3-2,TRBJ2-7,.,few,CASSQVPGWVFEQYF,TGTGCCAGCAGCCAAGTGCCCGGGTGGGTTTTCGAGCAGTACTTC
TRBV30,TRBJ1-2,.,.,CAWTRDHNYGYTF,TGTGCCTGGACTAGGGATCACAATTATGGCTACACCTTC
TRBV5-5,TRBJ1-1,TRBD1,.,CASSLVGAGQKAFF,TGTGCCAGCAGCTTGGTAGGGGCGGGACAGAAAGCTTTCTTT
TRBV18,TRBJ1-5,.,.,CASSGSTDNQPQHF,TGTGCCAGCTCAGGATCGACAGACAATCAGCCCCAGCATTTT
TRBV5-1,TRBJ1-1,.,.,CASSTGVGGQGTFTFF,TGCGCCAGCAGCACGGGGGTCGGTGGGCAGGGAACGTTTACTTTCTTT
TRBV30,TRBJ1-2,.,.,CAGKEFGTAGYTF,TGTGCCGGAAAGGAGTTCGGGACCGCTGGCTACACCTTC
TRBV6-5,TRBJ1-1,TRBD1,.,CATGDRGPHTEAFF,TGTGCCACCGGGGACAGGGGGCCTCACACTGAAGCTTTCTTT
TRBV5-1,TRBJ2-1,.,.,CASSALPSYNEQFF,TGCGCCAGCAGCGCTTTACCCTCCTACAATGAGCAGTTCTTC
TRBV11-2,TRBJ1-3,.,few,CASSLEPFPPGNTIYF,TGTGCCAGCAGCTTAGAGCCATTCCCCCCTGGAAACACCATATATTTT
TRBV5-1,TRBJ1-6,.,.,CASSSGQTNSPLHF,TGCGCCAGCAGCTCAGGACAGACTAATTCACCCCTCCACTTT
TRBV2,TRBJ2-7,TRBD1,.,CASTQLRQGANVDEQYF,TGTGCCAGCACCCAACTCCGACAGGGGGCTAACGTGGACGAGCAGTACTTC